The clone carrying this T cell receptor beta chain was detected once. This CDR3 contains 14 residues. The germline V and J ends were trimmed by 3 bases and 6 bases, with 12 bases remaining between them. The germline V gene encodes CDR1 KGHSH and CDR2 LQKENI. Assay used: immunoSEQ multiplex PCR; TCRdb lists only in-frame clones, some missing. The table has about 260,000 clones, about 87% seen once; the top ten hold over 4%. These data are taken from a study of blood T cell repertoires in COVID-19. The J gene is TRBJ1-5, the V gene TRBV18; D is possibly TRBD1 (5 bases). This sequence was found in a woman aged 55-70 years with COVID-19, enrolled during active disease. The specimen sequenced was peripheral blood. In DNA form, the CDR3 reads TGTGCCAGCTCACCCGGGGGGAGTGGTCAGCCCCAGCATTTT. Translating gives CASSPGGSGQPQHF.